These 11 T cell receptor beta chains were all obtained from the same sample, sequenced in a study of T cell repertoires and leukemia-associated antigens. TCRdb re-called the 5' RACE reads through MiXCR, storing one row per CDR3 protein. The table includes 13,000 to 15,000 distinct CDR3 sequences, 39% detected once. For these receptors, no antigen is known. The material sequenced was CD3+ T cells sorted from blood and cultured. The receptors here all came from a female donor in good health.

With regard to this clonotype: Mismatch with germline at one junction end may stem from a read error. The rearrangement links TRBV28 to TRBJ2-7; the D gene is possibly TRBD1 (5 bases). The CDR3 loop spans 14 amino acids. Germline lookup yields CDR1 MDHEN and CDR2 SYDVKM. The CDR3 DNA is TGTGCCGGCAGGAGATCCAGGGCAAGAAACGAGCAGTACTTC. Encoded protein: CAGRRSRARNEQYF.

This clonotype was observed many times. This chain links TRBV12-3 or TRBV12-4 with TRBJ2-1; TRBD1 agrees at 8 bases. Trimming removed 9 bases from V and 6 bases from J; junction bases left unmatched: 13. The CDR3 has 15 residues. The CDR3 region has the DNA TGTGCCAGTAGGACCTCGGACAGGGATCGCAATGAGCAGTTCTTC. This codes for CASRTSDRDRNEQFF.

By share, this clonotype counts as medium-sized. The chain joins TRBV5-5 to TRBJ2-2; D not resolved. The germline V gene encodes CDR1 SGHKS and CDR2 YYEKEE (reference sequence). V lost 4 bases to trimming and J lost 0 bases, with 16 bases between them. The CDR3 is 17 residues long. This CDR3 is CASSPRVGGSNTGELFF. DNA for the CDR3: TGTGCCAGCAGCCCTAGAGTGGGCGGATCGAACACCGGGGAGCTGTTTTTT. Variable domain in full (rest from reference TRBV5-5 and TRBJ2-2): DAGVTQSPTHLIKTRGQQVTLRCSPISGHKSVSWYQQVLGQGPQFIFQYYEKEERGRGNFPDRFSARQFPNYSSELNVNALLLGDSALYLCASSPRVGGSNTGELFFGEGSRLTVL.

The V and J genes are TRBV7-2 and TRBJ2-7; 12 nucleotides match TRBD2. Germline CDR1 is SGHTA and CDR2 is FQGNSA. The CDR3 has 15 residues. V dropped 3 bases and J dropped 2; count of bases not matched to a gene: 2. CDR3 DNA sequence: TGTGCCAGCAGCTTTGGACTAGCGGGACCCTACGAGCAGTACTTC. It encodes CASSFGLAGPYEQYF.

By share, this clonotype counts as medium-sized. The chain employs TRBV11-2 and TRBJ2-2; 14 bases are a match to TRBD2. The trim removed 5 bases at V and 4 bases at J, leaving 3 bases unmatched. This CDR3 has 16 residues. Germline V lookup: CDR1 SGHAT, CDR2 FQNNGV. Here the CDR3 reads CASSRGTSGSTGELFF. CDR3 DNA sequence: TGTGCCAGCAGCCGTGGGACTAGCGGGAGCACCGGGGAGCTGTTTTTT.

This clonotype rates as medium-sized. The J gene is TRBJ2-1, the V gene TRBV20-1; no clear D. The V gene lost 5 bases and the J gene lost 7 bases, with 6 bases spanning the gap. The CDR3 totals 10 residues. The germline V gene has CDR1 DFQATT and CDR2 SNEGSKA (reference sequence). The CDR3 loop is CSAYGNEQFF. CDR3 nucleotides: TGCAGTGCTTACGGGAATGAGCAGTTCTTC.

The sample holds one count of this clonotype. The chain carries TRBV7-3 and TRBJ2-5, with 7 nucleotides matching TRBD2. The CDR3 is made up of 19 amino acids. Germline CDR1 is SGHTA and CDR2 is FQGTGA. J gave up 1 base and V 1 base, and 15 bases lay outside the gene matches. For the CDR3, the DNA is TGTGCCAGCAGCTTAAAGGGCACCCCAGTACTAGCGCCCCAAGAGACCCAGTACTTC. Its protein is CASSLKGTPVLAPQETQYF.

This clonotype was detected only a few times. This chain uses TRBV20-1 with TRBJ2-1; TRBD2 might be the D (6 bases). There are 13 residues in the CDR3. Germline V gives CDR1 DFQATT, CDR2 SNEGSKA (reference sequence). Trimming shortened V by 3 bases and J by 7 bases, and 13 bases separated the two germline ends. DNA of the CDR3: TGCAGTGCTAGCGGGAGAGGTAGGAATGAGCAGTTCTTC. Translated: CSASGRGRNEQFF.

In its sample, this clonotype was seen many times. The chain joins TRBV18 to TRBJ2-7; 8 bases are shared with TRBD1. CDR1 and CDR2 from the germline V gene are KGHSH and LQKENI. Trimming removed 1 base from V and 5 bases from J; junction bases left unmatched: 4. The CDR3 sequence is 14 residues long. CDR3 protein: CASSPRTGSNEQYF. The CDR3 region has the DNA TGTGCCAGCTCACCACGGACAGGGAGTAACGAGCAGTACTTC.

J is TRBJ2-1 and V is TRBV5-1, with 8 bases that match TRBD2. V gave up 1 base and J gave up 0 bases; unmatched junction bases: 6. This CDR3 has 17 amino acids. Germline-derived CDR1 and CDR2 are SGHRS and YFSETQ. The CDR3 nucleotides are TGCGCCAGCAGCTTGTCTAGGGGACTAGGCTCCTACAATGAGCAGTTCTTC. The encoded protein is CASSLSRGLGSYNEQFF.

This clonotype is deemed medium-sized (0.01 to 0.1%). V usage is TRBV15 and J usage is TRBJ2-3; D not certain. This CDR3 is 14 amino acids long. Looked up from germline, CDR1 is LNHNV and CDR2 is YYDKDF (reference sequence). With 2 bases removed from V and 0 bases from J, the gap between germline ends came to 6 bases. CDR3 residues: CATSRIVSTDTQYF. CDR3 sequence (DNA): TGTGCCACCAGCAGAATTGTGAGCACAGATACGCAGTATTTT.